This T cell receptor (beta chain) emerged from a study of control samples from healthy donors and cancer patients. The repertoire was sequenced with immunoSEQ multiplex PCR; TCRdb's copy has only in-frame clones and lacks some. The table includes tens of thousands of clones, about 88% detected once. There are a few counts of this clone. What was sequenced was PBMCs. The TCR sequence derives from a woman between 45 and 60 years old with colorectal cancer.

In DNA form, the CDR3 reads TGTGCCAGCAGCTTAGAGGGACTAGCGAACACAGATACGCAGTATTTT. Its translation is CASSLEGLANTDTQYF. The chain combines TRBV7-8 with TRBJ2-3; TRBD2 matches 10 bases. CDR3 length equals 16 residues. Germline V CDR1 and CDR2: SGHVS, FQNEAQ. Trimming at V came to 1 base and at J to 2 bases, leaving 3 bases not matched to a gene.